This entry concerns a single T cell receptor beta chain. Roughly 9 x 10^4 TCR templates were assayed per sample. Assay: immunoSEQ multiplex PCR; the TCRdb copy retains only in-frame clones and omits some. The table shows 100,000 or so clones, with more than 85% occurring only once. The V and J ends lost 3 bases and 2 bases respectively, with 20 bases between them. The CDR3 sequence is 19 residues long. The germline gives CDR1 LGHNA, CDR2 YSLEER. The data belong to a study of siplizumab effects on memory and regulatory T cells. This receptor was obtained from a human donor in good health. V usage is TRBV4-3 and J usage is TRBJ2-6; the D gene is possibly TRBD1 (6 bases). Sequences were obtained from CD4+ T cells sorted from blood. The CDR3 nucleotides are TGCGCCAGCAGCCATCCAGGGGCCCGAGAGCTGACTGGGGCCAACGTCCTGACTTTC. As protein: CASSHPGARELTGANVLTF.